One and the same sample provided the 30 T cell receptor beta chains below, sequenced in a study of post-analysis software for immune sequencing data. Study-wide results and caveats: Patients carried several TRBV segments more frequently than controls did, and TRBV5-6, TRBV5-1 and TRBV20-1 were among them.

Their cognate antigens are unknown. Tagging with unique molecular identifiers was a feature of the TCR beta cDNA libraries. Each CDR3 protein gets one entry after TCRdb re-called the PCR reads with MiXCR. The repertoire holds 350,000 to 500,000 distinct CDR3 sequences, with over 30% as singletons. The sample consisted of blood. The receptors were gathered from a girl aged 2-9 years with multiple sclerosis.

In DNA, the CDR3 is TGTGCCAGCAGCCCTACAGATGGCTACACCTTC. It translates to CASSPTDGYTF. The rearrangement uses TRBV27 and TRBJ1-2; D unclear. The V end was cut by 6 bases, the J end by 6 bases, with 8 bases between. CDR3 length: 11 residues. CDR1 and CDR2 from the germline V gene are MNHEY and SMNVEV (reference sequence).

This clonotype was observed a handful of times. V is TRBV10-3 and J is TRBJ2-1; 9 nucleotides line up with TRBD1. V gave up 6 bases and J gave up 8 bases; unmatched junction bases: 5. The CDR3 is 13 amino acids. Per germline, CDR1 ENHRY and CDR2 SYGVKD. The CDR3 nucleotides read TGTGCCATCAGGAAAACAGGGGGCGATGAGCAGTTCTTC. Protein product: CAIRKTGGDEQFF.

The rearrangement joins TRBV7-2 to TRBJ2-1; 10 bases agree with TRBD1. The V gene end was trimmed by 3 bases and the J gene end by 14 bases; junction bases not matched to a gene: 4. The CDR3 sequence is 12 residues long. Germline assignment: CDR1 SGHTA and CDR2 FQGNSA. This CDR3 is CASSFSGTGEFF. The CDR3 DNA reads as TGTGCCAGCAGCTTCTCCGGGACAGGGGAGTTCTTC.

The rearrangement links TRBV20-1 to TRBJ2-7; TRBD2 matches at 9 bases. There are 18 residues in the CDR3. Germline values: CDR1 DFQATT, CDR2 SNEGSKA (reference sequence). J was trimmed by 4 bases and V by 0 bases; bases with no gene match: 16. CDR3 region: CSARDLNSGRVRSYEQYF. CDR3 DNA sequence: TGCAGTGCTAGAGATCTTAATAGCGGGAGAGTACGATCATACGAGCAGTACTTC.

The V gene is TRBV27, the J gene TRBJ1-6, with D perhaps matching TRBD1 (6 bases). The CDR3 runs to 16 residues. The germline V and J ends were trimmed by 4 bases and 9 bases, with 19 bases remaining between them. The germline gives CDR1 MNHEY, CDR2 SMNVEV (reference sequence). CDR3 residues: CASSSQPTGSGSPLHF. In DNA form, the CDR3 reads TGTGCCAGCAGTTCTCAACCTACAGGGTCAGGTTCACCCCTCCACTTT.

Concerning this clonotype itself: This sequence may be a read error, since a much larger clone differs from it by one base. The chain recombines TRBV7-3 with TRBJ2-7; tentative D call: TRBD1 (5 bases). Matching the DNA end better, TRBJ2-5 makes the J call doubtful. This CDR3 region has 15 residues. Per germline, CDR1 SGHTA and CDR2 FQGTGA. CDR3 DNA sequence: TGTGCCTGCAGCACTCTCGGGCGTCCAGGGGAGACCCAGTACTTC. It is translated as CACSTLGRPGETQYF.

The table lists this clonotype with a few counts. The V gene is TRBV5-1, the J gene TRBJ1-4; TRBD1 is a possible D gene (6 bases). The germline V gene has CDR1 SGHRS and CDR2 YFSETQ. Between the trimmed V and J ends, which lost 4 bases and 0 bases, there was a span of 13 bases. The CDR3 covers 16 residues. CDR3 sequence (DNA): TGCGCCAGCAGCGATGGACAGCCAGCAACTAATGAAAAACTGTTTTTT. Protein: CASSDGQPATNEKLFF. Complete variable domain (other parts from reference TRBV5-1 and TRBJ1-4): KAGVTQTPRYLIKTRGQQVTLSCSPISGHRSVSWYQQTPGQGLQFLFEYFSETQRNKGNFPGRFSGRQFSNSRSEMNVSTLELGDSALYLCASSDGQPATNEKLFFGSGTQLSVL.

The rearrangement links TRBV5-1 to TRBJ2-1, with 7 positions matching TRBD2. Germline-derived CDR1 and CDR2 are SGHRS and YFSETQ. The ends lost 5 bases at V and 5 bases at J; junction bases unmatched: 4. CDR3 length: 13 residues. The CDR3 loop reads CASRSLADNEQFF. For the CDR3, the DNA is TGCGCCAGCAGGTCCCTAGCGGACAATGAGCAGTTCTTC.

This clonotype was observed a single time. An end of the junction differs from the germline gene, which may be a read error. The chain carries TRBV12-3 or TRBV12-4 and TRBJ2-7; 7 nucleotides agree with TRBD2. The CDR3 loop spans 16 amino acids. CDR3 amino acids: CVSSPSTRDYSYEQYF. The CDR3 DNA reads TGTGTCAGCAGCCCCTCAACTCGGGACTACTCCTACGAGCAGTACTTC.

This rearrangement joins TRBV28 to TRBJ2-7; 8 bases fit TRBD1. The CDR3 sequence is 15 residues long. Losses at the gene ends were 2 bases for V and 2 bases for J; bases not matched to a gene: 5. The germline V gene has CDR1 MDHEN and CDR2 SYDVKM. CDR3 loop: CASSLGTGAPYEQYF. CDR3 nucleotide sequence: TGTGCCAGCAGTTTAGGGACAGGAGCCCCCTACGAGCAGTACTTC.

A single count supports this clonotype. The chain employs TRBV29-1 and TRBJ2-7; 7 nucleotides match TRBD1. Germline V gene sequence: CDR1 SQVTM, CDR2 ANQGSEA. The CDR3 covers 11 residues. Here the CDR3 DNA reads TGCAGTGGAAACAGGGGATACAAGCAGTACTTC. This encodes CSGNRGYKQYF.

J is TRBJ2-5 and V is TRBV29-1; tentative D call: TRBD1 (7 bases). The V and J ends lost 7 bases and 4 bases respectively, with 16 bases between them. The CDR3 length is 13 residues. CDR1 and CDR2 from the germline V gene are SQVTM and ANQGSEA. The CDR3 loop reads CSGNGGGGETQYF. CDR3 DNA: TGCAGCGGCAATGGAGGGGGCGGAGAGACCCAGTACTTC. The full variable domain, with the rest looked up from reference TRBV29-1 and TRBJ2-5, is SAVISQKPSRDICQRGTSLTIQCQVDSQVTMMFWYRQQPGQSLTLIATANQGSEATYESGFVIDKFPISRPNLTFSTLTVSNMSPEDSSIYLCSGNGGGGETQYFGPGTRLLVL.

The chain carries TRBV7-2 and TRBJ1-5; D gene uncertain. Germline V gives CDR1 SGHTA, CDR2 FQGNSA. This CDR3 is 16 amino acids long. Trimming stripped 0 bases from V and 4 bases from J, with 13 bases between. CDR3 amino acids: CASSLAVSNLNQPQHF. The CDR3, as DNA: TGTGCCAGCAGCTTAGCAGTCTCCAATTTAAATCAGCCCCAGCATTTT.

This sequence joins TRBV29-1 and TRBJ1-1, with D uncertain. Germline V gene data show CDR1 as SQVTM and CDR2 as ANQGSEA. V was trimmed by 6 bases and J by 0 bases, leaving 8 bases between them. There are 12 residues in the CDR3. The DNA of the CDR3 is TGCAGCGTCGGCGGGATGAACACTGAAGCTTTCTTT. It translates to CSVGGMNTEAFF.

With respect to this clonotype: Compared with germline, one end of the junction differs, possibly owing to a read error. The chain carries TRBV29-1 and TRBJ1-5; the match to TRBD1 covers 7 bases. Germline CDR1 and CDR2: SQVTM and ANQGSEA. This CDR3 spans 13 amino acids. In nucleotides, the CDR3 is TGCAGCGTTAAAGACAGGGCGAATCAGCCCCAGCATTTT. It encodes CSVKDRANQPQHF.

Regarding this clonotype: The junction departs from germline at one end; a sequencing error may be responsible. This rearrangement joins TRBV5-1 to TRBJ2-3; TRBD1 matches at 7 bases. Germline assignment: CDR1 SGHRS and CDR2 YFSETQ. The CDR3 runs 14 residues. The CDR3 region is CVSSLGTGTDTQYF. Here the CDR3 DNA reads TGCGTCAGCAGCTTGGGGACAGGCACAGATACGCAGTATTTT.

This chain uses TRBV20-1 with TRBJ1-1; D might be TRBD1 (6 bases). There are 16 residues in the CDR3. Germline V CDR1 and CDR2: DFQATT, SNEGSKA (reference sequence). Trimming left V 2 bases short and J 4 bases short, with 20 bases between. In DNA, the CDR3 is TGCAGTGCTAGAATGTTGACGGGGGGCCGGGGCACTGAAGCTTTCTTT. Its protein product is CSARMLTGGRGTEAFF.

The chain has TRBV28 and TRBJ2-7, with D maybe TRBD1 (5 bases). Per germline, CDR1 MDHEN and CDR2 SYDVKM. The CDR3 extends over 16 amino acids. V was pared by 5 bases and J by 0 bases, with 17 bases between. The CDR3 reads CASSPSWGRSSYEQYF. The DNA of the CDR3 is TGTGCCAGCAGTCCCTCTTGGGGCAGGTCCTCCTACGAGCAGTACTTC.

In this sample, this clonotype turned up once. The genes are TRBV29-1 and TRBJ2-2; TRBD1 agrees at 9 bases. From germline, CDR1 is SQVTM and CDR2 ANQGSEA. This CDR3 is built from 15 residues. With 3 bases clipped from V and 0 bases from J, the junction kept 2 bases outside the gene matches. CDR3 residues: CSVERTGANTGELFF. In DNA form, the CDR3 reads TGCAGCGTTGAGCGGACAGGGGCGAACACCGGGGAGCTGTTTTTT.

V gene TRBV5-1 combines with J gene TRBJ2-7, with a possible D match to TRBD1 (5 bases). V was trimmed by 2 bases and J by 4 bases, leaving 13 bases between them. Germline CDR1 is SGHRS and CDR2 is YFSETQ. This CDR3 comprises 14 residues. CDR3 loop: CASSFGDSGYEQYF. The CDR3 region has the DNA TGCGCCAGCAGCTTCGGAGACAGTGGATACGAGCAGTACTTC.

To note about this clonotype: This CDR3 fails to terminate in the conserved phenylalanine or tryptophan, so it likely reflects a read error. The chain joins TRBV6-2 or TRBV6-3 to TRBJ2-1, with D possibly TRBD2 on 7 matching bases. Per the germline V gene, CDR1 is MNHEY and CDR2 is SVGEGT. V lost 6 bases and J lost 7, with 19 bases in between. The CDR3 is 15 residues long. This CDR3 reads CASSTGLGDINEQFC. CDR3 bases: TGTGCCAGCAGCACTGGACTAGGGGACATAAATGAGCAGTTCTGC.

The V and J genes are TRBV20-1 and TRBJ2-7; no definite D call. The CDR3 has 11 residues. Trimming took 3 bases from V and 6 from J, leaving 9 bases between them. Per germline, CDR1 DFQATT and CDR2 SNEGSKA (reference sequence). In DNA form, the CDR3 reads TGCAGTGCTAGTGGGTGCAGCGAGCAGTACTTC. Residues: CSASGCSEQYF.

This clonotype was observed a handful of times. CDR3 sequence (DNA): TGTGCCAGCAGCTTAAGTCGCCGACTACAGGGATATGAGCAGTTCTTC. As protein: CASSLSRRLQGYEQFF. The chain has TRBV7-2 and TRBJ2-1, with TRBD1 as a possible D gene (6 bases). The V and J ends lost 2 bases and 8 bases respectively, with 19 bases between them. CDR1 SGHTA and CDR2 FQGNSA come from the germline V gene. This CDR3 comprises 16 residues.

This clonotype was observed a few times. The V gene is TRBV4-2, the J gene TRBJ2-1; 11 bases fit TRBD2. Germline trimming cut 1 base from V and 6 bases from J; bases unmatched to any gene: 2. Germline CDR1 LGHNA, CDR2 YNFKEQ. CDR3 length: 15 amino acids. The CDR3 DNA is TGTGCCAGCAGCCAAGGGGGACTAGCGGCCAATGAGCAGTTCTTC. Its protein is CASSQGGLAANEQFF.

This clonotype was detected a few times. The V gene is TRBV4-1, the J gene TRBJ2-7, with D possibly matching TRBD1 (6 bases). Germline loops: CDR1 MGHRA, CDR2 YSYEKL. V lost 1 base to trimming and J lost 2 bases, with 12 bases between them. The CDR3 extends over 15 amino acids. The CDR3 coding sequence is TGCGCCAGCAGCCAAGTACAGACAGGTGCCTACGAGCAGTACTTC. It yields the protein CASSQVQTGAYEQYF.

This clonotype appeared a single time. CDR3 sequence (DNA): TGTGCCAGCAGTTTTATGGGCGGTGAGCAGTTCTTC. This codes for CASSFMGGEQFF. The chain carries TRBV27 and TRBJ2-1; D not resolved. Trimming removed 3 bases from V and 9 bases from J, with 9 bases in between. Germline V gene sequence: CDR1 MNHEY, CDR2 SMNVEV (reference sequence). The length of the CDR3 is 12 residues.

This clonotype was detected a few times. The chain combines TRBV12-3 or TRBV12-4 with TRBJ1-5; D is uncertain. V lost 3 bases, J lost 12 bases, and 12 bases lay in between. CDR3 length: 12 amino acids. CDR3 sequence reads: CASSFMLAVQHF. The DNA of the CDR3 is TGTGCCAGCAGTTTCATGCTGGCAGTCCAGCATTTT.

The rearrangement joins TRBV4-2 to TRBJ2-1; possibly TRBD2 for D (6 bases). The CDR3 length is 13 residues. The germline V gene has CDR1 LGHNA and CDR2 YNFKEQ. The V end lost 3 bases, the J end lost 7 bases, and 10 bases lay between the germline ends. The CDR3 protein is CASSHGGVNEQFF. The CDR3 DNA is TGTGCCAGCAGCCACGGAGGGGTAAATGAGCAGTTCTTC.

This chain connects TRBV7-9 to TRBJ2-7, with 9 bases fitting TRBD1. The V and J ends lost 5 bases and 0 bases, in that order; junction bases with no gene match: 5. The CDR3 is 15 residues long. Germline CDR1 is SEHNR and CDR2 is FQNEAQ (reference sequence). The CDR3 nucleotides are TGTGCCAGCAGCCCCGGGACAGGGCACTCCTACGAGCAGTACTTC. It yields the protein CASSPGTGHSYEQYF.

This chain links TRBV5-6 with TRBJ1-6; D may be TRBD1 (5 bases). CDR3 size: 15 residues. In germline, CDR1 is SGHDT, CDR2 YYEEEE. With 1 base removed from V and 9 bases from J, the gap between germline ends came to 14 bases. Here the CDR3 reads CASSLRGSRPSPLHF. The CDR3 DNA is TGTGCCAGCAGCTTGAGGGGTAGTCGGCCTTCACCCCTCCACTTT. The full variable domain, completed using reference TRBV5-6 and TRBJ1-6, is DAGVTQSPTHLIKTRGQQVTLRCSPKSGHDTVSWYQQALGQGPQFIFQYYEEEERQRGNFPDRFSGHQFPNYSSELNVNALLLGDSALYLCASSLRGSRPSPLHFGNGTRLTVT.